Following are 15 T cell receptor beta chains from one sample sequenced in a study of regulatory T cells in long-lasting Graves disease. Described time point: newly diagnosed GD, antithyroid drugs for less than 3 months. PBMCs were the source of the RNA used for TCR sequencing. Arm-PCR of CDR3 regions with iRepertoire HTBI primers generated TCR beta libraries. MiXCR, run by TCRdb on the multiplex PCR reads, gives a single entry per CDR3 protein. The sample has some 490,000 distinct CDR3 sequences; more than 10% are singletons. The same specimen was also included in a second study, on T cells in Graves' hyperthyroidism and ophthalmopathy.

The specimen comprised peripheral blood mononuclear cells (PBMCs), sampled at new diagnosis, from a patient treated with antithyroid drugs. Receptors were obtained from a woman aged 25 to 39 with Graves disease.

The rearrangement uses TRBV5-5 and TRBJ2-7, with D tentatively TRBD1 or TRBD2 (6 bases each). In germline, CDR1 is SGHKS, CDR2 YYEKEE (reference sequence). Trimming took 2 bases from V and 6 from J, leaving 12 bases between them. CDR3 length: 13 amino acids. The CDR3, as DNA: TGTGCCAGCAGCTTTTCGGGGGCTGGCGAGCAGTACTTC. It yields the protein CASSFSGAGEQYF.

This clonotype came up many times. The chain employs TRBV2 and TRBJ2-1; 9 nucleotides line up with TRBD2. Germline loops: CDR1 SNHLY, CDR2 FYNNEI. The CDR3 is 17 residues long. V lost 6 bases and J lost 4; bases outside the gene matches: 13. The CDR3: CASRERLAGAIYNEQFF. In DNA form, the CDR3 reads TGTGCCAGCAGGGAGAGGTTAGCGGGAGCAATATACAATGAGCAGTTCTTC.

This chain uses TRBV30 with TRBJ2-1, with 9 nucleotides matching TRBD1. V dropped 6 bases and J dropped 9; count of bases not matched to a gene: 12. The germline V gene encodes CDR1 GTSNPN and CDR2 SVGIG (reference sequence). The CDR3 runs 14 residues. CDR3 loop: CACKTGQGPSEQFF. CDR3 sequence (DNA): TGTGCCTGCAAGACGGGACAGGGTCCTAGTGAGCAGTTCTTC.

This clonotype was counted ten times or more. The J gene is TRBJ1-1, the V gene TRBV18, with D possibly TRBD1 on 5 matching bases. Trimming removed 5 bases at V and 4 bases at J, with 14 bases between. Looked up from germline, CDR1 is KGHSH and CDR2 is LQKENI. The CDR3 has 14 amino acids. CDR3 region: CASSAGPPGTEAFF. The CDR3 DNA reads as TGTGCCAGCTCAGCGGGACCTCCGGGCACTGAAGCTTTCTTT.

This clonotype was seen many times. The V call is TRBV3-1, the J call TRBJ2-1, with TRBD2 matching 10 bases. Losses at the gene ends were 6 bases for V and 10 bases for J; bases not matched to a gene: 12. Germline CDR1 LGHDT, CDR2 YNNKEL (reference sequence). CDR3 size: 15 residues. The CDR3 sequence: CASSANALAGDEQFF. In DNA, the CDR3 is TGTGCCAGCAGTGCGAATGCCCTAGCGGGAGACGAGCAGTTCTTC.

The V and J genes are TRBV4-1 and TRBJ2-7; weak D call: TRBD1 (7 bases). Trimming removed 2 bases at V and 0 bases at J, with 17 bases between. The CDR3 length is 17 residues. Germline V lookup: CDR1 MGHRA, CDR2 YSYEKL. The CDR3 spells CASSQSAGQMISYEQYF. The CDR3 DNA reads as TGCGCCAGCAGCCAATCGGCGGGACAGATGATCTCCTACGAGCAGTACTTC.

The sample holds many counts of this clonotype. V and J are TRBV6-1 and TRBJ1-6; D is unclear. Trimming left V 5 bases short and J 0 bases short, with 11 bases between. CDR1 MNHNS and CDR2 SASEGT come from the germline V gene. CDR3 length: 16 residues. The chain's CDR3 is CASSPRASSYNSPLHF. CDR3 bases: TGTGCCAGCAGTCCTCGGGCCAGCTCCTATAATTCACCCCTCCACTTT.

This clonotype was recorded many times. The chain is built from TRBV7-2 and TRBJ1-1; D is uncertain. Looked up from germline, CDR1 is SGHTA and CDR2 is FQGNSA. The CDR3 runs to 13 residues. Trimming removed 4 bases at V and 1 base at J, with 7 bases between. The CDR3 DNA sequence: TGTGCCAGCAGCTCCGTGGGGAACACTGAAGCTTTCTTT. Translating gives CASSSVGNTEAFF.

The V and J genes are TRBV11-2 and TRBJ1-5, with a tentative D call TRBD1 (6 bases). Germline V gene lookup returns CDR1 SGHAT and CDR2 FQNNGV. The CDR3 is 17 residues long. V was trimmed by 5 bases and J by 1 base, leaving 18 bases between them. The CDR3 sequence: CASSQVGGGMSNQPQHF. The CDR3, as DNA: TGTGCCAGCAGCCAAGTGGGGGGGGGCATGAGCAATCAGCCCCAGCATTTT.

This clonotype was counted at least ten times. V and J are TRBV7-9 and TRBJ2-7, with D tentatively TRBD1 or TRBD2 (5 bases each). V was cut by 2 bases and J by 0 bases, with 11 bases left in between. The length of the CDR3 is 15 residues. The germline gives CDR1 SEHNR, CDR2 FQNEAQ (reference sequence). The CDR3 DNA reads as TGTGCCAGCAGCTTAAGGGGACCGACCTCCTACGAGCAGTACTTC. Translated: CASSLRGPTSYEQYF.

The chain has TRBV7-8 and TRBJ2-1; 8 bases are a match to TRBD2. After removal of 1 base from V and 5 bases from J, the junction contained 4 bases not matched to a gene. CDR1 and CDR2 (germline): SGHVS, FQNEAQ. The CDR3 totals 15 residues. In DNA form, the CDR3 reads TGTGCCAGCAGCTTAGAAGGGACTAGTGACAATGAGCAGTTCTTC. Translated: CASSLEGTSDNEQFF.

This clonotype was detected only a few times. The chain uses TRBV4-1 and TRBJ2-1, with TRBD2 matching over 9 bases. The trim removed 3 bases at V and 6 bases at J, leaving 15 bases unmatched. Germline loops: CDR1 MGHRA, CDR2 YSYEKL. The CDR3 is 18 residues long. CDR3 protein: CASSQVDLGLANTNEQFF. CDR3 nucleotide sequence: TGCGCCAGCAGCCAGGTAGATTTGGGACTAGCAAACACCAATGAGCAGTTCTTC.

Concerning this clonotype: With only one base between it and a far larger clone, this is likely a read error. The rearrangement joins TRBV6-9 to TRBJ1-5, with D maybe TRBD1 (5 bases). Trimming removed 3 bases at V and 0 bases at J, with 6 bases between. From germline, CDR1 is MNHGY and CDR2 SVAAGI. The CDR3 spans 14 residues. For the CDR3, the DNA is TGTGCCAGCAGTTACAGGGCTAGCAATCAGCCCCAGCATTTT. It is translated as CASSYRASNQPQHF.

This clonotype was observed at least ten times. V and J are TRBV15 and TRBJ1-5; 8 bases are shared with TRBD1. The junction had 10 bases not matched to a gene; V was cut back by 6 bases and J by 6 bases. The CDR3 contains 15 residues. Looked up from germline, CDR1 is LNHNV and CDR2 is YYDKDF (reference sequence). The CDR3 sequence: CATSLVQGESQPQHF. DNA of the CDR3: TGTGCCACCAGTTTGGTACAGGGGGAAAGTCAGCCCCAGCATTTT.

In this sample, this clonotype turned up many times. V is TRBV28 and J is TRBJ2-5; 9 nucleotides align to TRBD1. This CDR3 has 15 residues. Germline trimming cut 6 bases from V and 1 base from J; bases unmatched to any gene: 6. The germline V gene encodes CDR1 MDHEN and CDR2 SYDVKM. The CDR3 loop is CASRKDRGLQETQYF. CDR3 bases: TGTGCCAGCAGAAAGGACAGGGGCCTCCAAGAGACCCAGTACTTC. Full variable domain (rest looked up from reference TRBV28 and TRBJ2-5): DVKVTQSSRYLVKRTGEKVFLECVQDMDHENMFWYRQDPGLGLRLIYFSYDVKMKEKGDIPEGYSVSREKKERFSLILESASTNQTSMYLCASRKDRGLQETQYFGPGTRLLVL.